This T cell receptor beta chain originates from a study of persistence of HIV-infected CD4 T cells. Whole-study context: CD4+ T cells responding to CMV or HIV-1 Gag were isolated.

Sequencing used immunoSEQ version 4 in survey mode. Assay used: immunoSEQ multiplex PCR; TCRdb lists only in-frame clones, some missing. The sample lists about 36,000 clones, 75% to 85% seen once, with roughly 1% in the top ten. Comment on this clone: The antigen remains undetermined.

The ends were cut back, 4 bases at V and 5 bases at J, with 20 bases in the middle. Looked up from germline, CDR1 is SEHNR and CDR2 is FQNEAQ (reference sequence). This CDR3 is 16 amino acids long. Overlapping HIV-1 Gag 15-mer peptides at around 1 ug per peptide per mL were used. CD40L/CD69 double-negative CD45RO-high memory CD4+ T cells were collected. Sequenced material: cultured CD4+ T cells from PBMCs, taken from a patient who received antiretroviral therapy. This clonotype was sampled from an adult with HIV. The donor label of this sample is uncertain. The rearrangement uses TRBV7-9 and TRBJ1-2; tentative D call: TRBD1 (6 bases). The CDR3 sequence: CASSSSWGGPGYGYTF. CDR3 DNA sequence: TGTGCCAGCAGCTCTTCTTGGGGGGGGCCCGGTTATGGCTACACCTTC.